This is a list of T cell receptor beta chains from one sample in a study of vaccination effects on CD4 cells after COVID-19. Measured with immunoSEQ multiplex PCR; TCRdb has only the in-frame clones, and not every one. Here the sample spans about 48,000 clones, approximately 65% being singletons. These receptors have no known antigen. This sample comprised CD4+ T cells from PBMCs cultured without peptide, obtained before COVID-19 vaccination. The receptor source for this set is a human donor who received a COVID-19 vaccine. CDR3s include the opening cysteine and the closing phenylalanine or tryptophan. A D gene is named only where the DNA matches it firmly. Only part of the rows carry a size: once, few, many, or a class if the clone is expanded.

>-|-|TRBJ2-3|TRBV19
CASNTDGTTDTQYF
TGTGCCAGTAATACGGACGGAACCACAGATACGCAGTATTTT
>-|-|TRBJ2-7|TRBV6-6
CASSPDGTAYEQYF
TGTGCCAGCAGTCCAGACGGGACGGCTTACGAGCAGTACTTC
>few|-|TRBJ2-2|TRBV5-1
CASSPRSSSGELFF
TGCGCCAGCAGCCCGAGGTCAAGCTCCGGGGAGCTGTTTTTT
>-|-|TRBJ1-3|TRBV10-3
CAISEVAAASGNTIYF
TGTGCCATCAGTGAAGTCGCGGCAGCCTCTGGAAACACCATATATTTT
>-|-|TRBJ1-4|TRBV6-5
CASSNPTDEKLFF
TGTGCCAGCAGTAACCCGACTGATGAAAAACTGTTTTTT
>-|-|TRBJ1-1|TRBV7-9
CASSLAHEGLAFF
TGTGCCAGCAGCTTAGCGCACGAGGGACTGGCTTTCTTT
>-|-|TRBJ1-1|TRBV29-1
CSIIRAYLNTEAFF
TGCAGCATAATCAGGGCTTACTTGAACACTGAAGCTTTCTTT
>-|TRBD2|TRBJ2-7|TRBV5-1
CASSLLGGSRYEQYF
TGCGCCAGCAGCTTGCTCGGCGGGAGCAGGTACGAGCAGTACTTC
>once|TRBD1|TRBJ2-3|TRBV11-3
CASSSKGTEPTDTQYF
TGTGCCAGCAGCTCTAAGGGGACAGAACCCACAGATACGCAGTATTTT
>once|-|TRBJ1-1|TRBV5-5
CASSFPGRKNTEAFF
TGTGCCAGCAGCTTCCCGGGACGTAAGAACACTGAAGCTTTCTTT
>-|-|TRBJ1-1|TRBV12-3/TRBV12-4
CASTKLLNTEAFF
TGTGCCAGCACCAAGCTTTTGAACACTGAAGCTTTCTTT
>-|TRBD1|TRBJ2-6|TRBV18
CASSPPSGQGFFLSGANVLTF
TGTGCCAGCTCACCCCCCAGTGGACAGGGATTTTTTTTGTCTGGGGCCAACGTCCTGACTTTC
>-|TRBD1|TRBJ1-2|TRBV7-2
CASSLRTGEGYGYTF
TGTGCCAGCAGCCTTCGGACAGGGGAGGGCTATGGCTACACCTTC
>few|-|TRBJ1-2|TRBV29-1
CSVDKGSGYTF
TGCAGCGTTGATAAGGGCTCTGGCTACACCTTC
>few|-|TRBJ1-6|TRBV2
CASSVVQGPNSPLHF
TGTGCCAGCTCGGTAGTGCAGGGCCCTAATTCACCCCTCCACTTT
>few|TRBD1|TRBJ1-1|TRBV28
CASPPDRWIERNTEAFF
TGTGCCAGCCCTCCGGACAGGTGGATTGAAAGGAACACTGAAGCTTTCTTT
>-|TRBD1|TRBJ1-2|TRBV7-2
CASSLRDRGLGGYTF
TGTGCCAGCAGCTTAAGGGACAGGGGGCTTGGAGGCTACACCTTC
>once|-|TRBJ2-2|TRBV7-2
CASASPRGTGELFF
TGTGCCAGCGCTTCCCCGAGGGGCACCGGGGAGCTGTTTTTT
>-|-|TRBJ1-2|TRBV18
CASSPQGNYGYTF
TGTGCCAGCTCACCACAGGGGAACTATGGCTACACCTTC
>-|-|TRBJ1-2|TRBV19
CASSDPGQGPRYGYTF
TGTGCCAGTAGTGACCCCGGGCAGGGCCCAAGGTATGGCTACACCTTC
>once|-|TRBJ1-5|TRBV28
CASSLWGGSQPQHF
TGTGCCAGCAGTTTGTGGGGGGGCAGTCAGCCCCAGCATTTT
>few|-|TRBJ2-5|TRBV6-1
CASSESQVGQETQYF
TGTGCCAGCAGTGAATCGCAGGTGGGACAAGAGACCCAGTACTTC
>-|-|TRBJ2-3|TRBV18
CASSPRPGPNTDTQYF
TGTGCCAGCTCACCACGACCGGGCCCAAACACAGATACGCAGTATTTT
>-|TRBD1|TRBJ2-5|TRBV3-1/TRBV3-2
CASSARQGPETQYF
TGTGCCAGCAGCGCCCGACAGGGCCCAGAGACCCAGTACTTC
>few|TRBD1|TRBJ1-5|TRBV30
CAWSVAGGQPQHF
TGTGCCTGGAGTGTTGCAGGGGGTCAGCCCCAGCATTTT
>-|-|TRBJ2-7|TRBV5-4
CASSLVSGSNEQYF
TGTGCCAGCAGCTTGGTGTCGGGGTCGAACGAGCAGTACTTC
>-|-|TRBJ2-6|TRBV4-2
CASSQEGSSGANVLTF
TGTGCCAGCAGCCAAGAGGGGAGCTCTGGGGCCAACGTCCTGACTTTC
>medium-sized|-|TRBJ1-3|TRBV12-3/TRBV12-4
CAGRGAGNTIYF
TGTGCCGGGCGGGGGGCTGGAAACACCATATATTTT
>few|-|TRBJ1-3|TRBV19
CASSIGLPGNTIYF
TGTGCCAGTAGTATCGGGCTTCCTGGAAACACCATATATTTT
>-|-|TRBJ2-4|TRBV13
CASSLRTHPSLAKNIQYF
TGTGCCAGCAGCTTAAGGACCCACCCCTCCTTAGCCAAAAACATTCAGTACTTC
>few|-|TRBJ2-5|TRBV7-9
CASSSPNEETQYF
TGTGCCAGCAGCTCACCCAACGAAGAGACCCAGTACTTC
>few|-|TRBJ1-4|TRBV7-9
CASSSGPEKLFF
TGTGCCAGCAGCTCGGGCCCCGAAAAACTGTTTTTT
>-|-|TRBJ1-6|TRBV16
CASREDNSPLHF
TGTGCCAGCAGGGAGGATAATTCACCCCTCCACTTT
>few|-|TRBJ2-5|TRBV6-5
CASVRWGQETQYF
TGTGCCAGCGTGCGGTGGGGACAAGAGACCCAGTACTTC
>few|-|TRBJ1-2|TRBV18
CASSQVVPYGYTF
TGTGCCAGCTCCCAGGTCGTCCCCTATGGCTACACCTTC
>-|-|TRBJ2-1|TRBV29-1
CSALAGSSYNEQFF
TGCAGCGCCCTGGCGGGGAGCTCCTACAATGAGCAGTTCTTC
>-|-|TRBJ1-6|TRBV7-2
CASSLAWDIKYSPLHF
TGTGCCAGCAGCTTAGCTTGGGACATAAAATATTCACCCCTCCACTTT
>large|-|TRBJ2-2|TRBV5-1
CASSLDSGINTGELFF
TGCGCCAGCAGCTTGGATTCCGGGATTAACACCGGGGAGCTGTTTTTT
>few|-|TRBJ1-2|TRBV19
CASSLAGPYGYTF
TGTGCCAGTAGCCTCGCGGGCCCCTATGGCTACACCTTC
>few|-|TRBJ1-5|TRBV30
CAWSVRHSPGSNQPQHF
TGTGCCTGGAGTGTACGACATAGCCCCGGTAGCAATCAGCCCCAGCATTTT
>-|-|TRBJ2-7|TRBV5-1
CASSLAGSSEQYF
TGCGCCAGCAGCTTGGCCGGGAGCTCCGAGCAGTACTTC
>-|-|TRBJ2-3|TRBV29-1
CSVVQTDTQYF
TGCAGCGTTGTGCAAACAGATACGCAGTATTTT